These 8 T cell receptor beta chains share one sample of origin, sequenced in a study of shared clonotypes between healthy human individuals. Sequencing was performed with immunoSEQ multiplex PCR; in TCRdb, only in-frame clones are kept and a portion is missing. Among 1.6 million or so clones listed, around 95% were seen once. The sample consisted of naive CD4+ T cells sorted from blood. Subset denoted: CD45RA+ positively selected. The receptors were sampled from a man aged 25 to 40 in good health.

This clone was counted a single time. The CDR3 DNA is TGTGCCAGCAGCAGATGGGCAGGTCTAGGTCAGCCCCAGCATTTT. Translation gives CASSRWAGLGQPQHF. The chain carries TRBV7-2 and TRBJ1-5; D call uncertain. Germline V gene sequence: CDR1 SGHTA, CDR2 FQGNSA. The CDR3 runs 15 residues. Deletions cut 5 bases from V and 6 bases from J, with 17 bases between.

This chain connects TRBV5-1 to TRBJ2-2; D assignment may be TRBD1 or TRBD2 (5 bases each). Germline V gene lookup returns CDR1 SGHRS and CDR2 YFSETQ. CDR3 size: 15 residues. V gave up 1 base and J gave up 3 bases, with 10 bases separating them. The CDR3 DNA sequence: TGCGCCAGCAGCTTGTCACCGGGACACACCGGGGAGCTGTTTTTT. Translation: CASSLSPGHTGELFF. Drawing the rest from reference TRBV5-1 and TRBJ2-2, the complete variable domain is KAGVTQTPRYLIKTRGQQVTLSCSPISGHRSVSWYQQTPGQGLQFLFEYFSETQRNKGNFPGRFSGRQFSNSRSEMNVSTLELGDSALYLCASSLSPGHTGELFFGEGSRLTVL.

This sequence joins TRBV14 and TRBJ1-2, with 8 bases aligning to TRBD1. Per the germline V gene, CDR1 is SGHDN and CDR2 is FVKESK. The CDR3 runs 13 residues. V dropped 2 bases and J dropped 8; count of bases not matched to a gene: 4. The CDR3 coding sequence is TGTGCCAGCAGCCAATTGACAGGGGACGGCTACACCTTC. Residues: CASSQLTGDGYTF.

The rearrangement joins TRBV30 to TRBJ1-5; tentative D call: TRBD1 (5 bases). Germline V lookup: CDR1 GTSNPN, CDR2 SVGIG (reference sequence). CDR3 length: 15 residues. V was trimmed by 1 base and J by 6 bases, leaving 16 bases between them. The CDR3 bases are TGTGCCTGGAGTGGTTCACCAGGGTTGGGTCAGCCCCAGCATTTT. This sequence encodes CAWSGSPGLGQPQHF.

The gene calls are TRBV7-2 and TRBJ2-3; D is tentatively TRBD1 or TRBD2 (5 bases each). Trimming took 4 bases from V and 4 from J, leaving 15 bases between them. CDR1 is SGHTA, CDR2 FQGNSA, per germline. This CDR3 comprises 15 residues. This CDR3 reads CASSSQAGASDTQYF. CDR3 in DNA: TGTGCCAGCAGCTCCCAGGCCGGGGCGTCAGATACGCAGTATTTT.

This CDR3 reads CASSPSYTGELFF. The CDR3, as DNA: TGTGCCAGCAGCCCAAGTTACACCGGGGAGCTGTTTTTT. The rearrangement joins TRBV6-4 to TRBJ2-2, with no clear D. Trimming took 6 bases from V and 3 from J, leaving 8 bases between them. The germline V gene has CDR1 MRHNA and CDR2 SNTAGT. The CDR3 loop spans 13 amino acids.

This clone was seen just once. This rearrangement joins TRBV29-1 to TRBJ2-3; D is undetermined. The germline CDR1 and CDR2 sequences are SQVTM and ANQGSEA. Trimming shortened V by 5 bases and J by 3 bases, and 12 bases separated the two germline ends. CDR3 length: 13 residues. CDR3 DNA: TGCAGCGTTTCTATAGGAGCGACAGATACGCAGTATTTT. Translation: CSVSIGATDTQYF.

V and J are TRBV7-8 and TRBJ2-4, with TRBD2 matching 14 bases. The CDR3 is made up of 18 amino acids. After removal of 5 bases from V and 11 bases from J, the junction contained 17 bases not matched to a gene. Per germline, CDR1 SGHVS and CDR2 FQNEAQ. CDR3 amino acids: CASSPRGHPGLAGDVQYF. Here the CDR3 DNA reads TGTGCCAGCAGCCCCAGGGGACATCCGGGACTAGCGGGAGATGTTCAGTACTTC.